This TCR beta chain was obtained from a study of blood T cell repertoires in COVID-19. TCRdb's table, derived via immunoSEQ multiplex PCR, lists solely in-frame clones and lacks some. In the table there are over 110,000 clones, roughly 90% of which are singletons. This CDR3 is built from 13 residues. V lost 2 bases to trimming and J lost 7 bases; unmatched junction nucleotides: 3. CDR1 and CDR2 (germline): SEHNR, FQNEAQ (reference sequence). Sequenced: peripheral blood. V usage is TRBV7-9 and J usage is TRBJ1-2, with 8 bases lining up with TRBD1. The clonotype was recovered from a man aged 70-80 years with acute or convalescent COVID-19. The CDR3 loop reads CASSLIGQGGYTF. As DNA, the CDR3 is TGTGCCAGCAGCTTAATCGGACAGGGTGGCTACACCTTC.